The 9 T cell receptor beta chains below come from one sample, sequenced in a study of blood T cells in healthy people across ages. The authors ran a second PCR of about 7 to 11 cycles using a sample-barcoded 5' primer and a J-beta primer mix. TCRdb re-called the 5' RACE reads with MiXCR, one entry per CDR3 protein. The sample contains roughly 1,500,000 distinct CDR3 sequences, 40% to 50% of which appear only once. The sample taken for sequencing was blood. These receptor sequences come from a woman in her late teens or twenties in good health.

This chain links TRBV20-1 with TRBJ1-2; tentative D call: TRBD1 (6 bases). The germline gives CDR1 DFQATT, CDR2 SNEGSKA (reference sequence). The CDR3 runs to 15 residues. V shed 4 bases and J shed 0 bases, with 15 bases lying between them. The CDR3 DNA reads as TGCAGTGCTAAAGACCTGACAGGATCTAACTATGGCTACACCTTC. It codes for CSAKDLTGSNYGYTF.

This clonotype was seen only a few times. This chain uses TRBV5-1 with TRBJ2-7; 9 positions match TRBD1. Germline CDR1 reads SGHRS; CDR2 reads YFSETQ. V dropped 4 bases and J dropped 5; count of bases not matched to a gene: 7. CDR3 length equals 14 residues. The CDR3 is CASSEGQGVDEQYF. CDR3 coding DNA: TGCGCCAGCAGCGAGGGACAGGGCGTCGACGAGCAGTACTTC.

The V call is TRBV7-9, the J call TRBJ2-3; D is uncertain. The V end was cut by 1 base, the J end by 2 bases, with 13 bases between. The CDR3 consists of 16 residues. Per germline, CDR1 SEHNR and CDR2 FQNEAQ (reference sequence). Here the CDR3 DNA reads TGTGCCAGCAGCTTAGGGTCCAGGACCAACACAGATACGCAGTATTTT. This encodes CASSLGSRTNTDTQYF.

This chain connects TRBV7-2 to TRBJ2-3; possibly TRBD2 for D (6 bases). There are 18 residues in the CDR3. CDR1 SGHTA and CDR2 FQGNSA come from the germline V gene. Trimming shortened V by 5 bases and J by 8 bases, and 29 bases separated the two germline ends. CDR3 sequence: CASSPRGPAALPGGTQYF. The CDR3 region has the DNA TGTGCCAGCAGCCCCCGGGGCCCAGCGGCTCTACCCGGGGGTACGCAGTATTTT.

The CDR3 DNA is TGTGCCAGCAGCCAAGGGCGACTTAGCACAGATACGCAGTATTTT. Translation gives CASSQGRLSTDTQYF. The chain employs TRBV3-1 and TRBJ2-3, with no clear D. Trimming cost V 1 base and J 0 bases, with 8 bases left between them. The CDR3 loop spans 15 amino acids. CDR1 LGHDT and CDR2 YNNKEL come from the germline V gene (reference sequence).

The chain uses TRBV11-2 and TRBJ1-2, with D hard to call. This CDR3 contains 16 residues. The germline V and J ends were trimmed by 2 bases and 2 bases, with 15 bases remaining between them. Germline CDR1 SGHAT, CDR2 FQNNGV. The DNA for the CDR3 is TGTGCCAGCAGCTTAAGGGAAACAAGATTCAACTATGGCTACACCTTC. It codes for CASSLRETRFNYGYTF.

J is TRBJ2-1 and V is TRBV4-1, with 7 positions matching TRBD2. The CDR3 spans 19 residues. Germline-derived CDR1 and CDR2 are MGHRA and YSYEKL. The V segment lost 0 bases and the J segment 0 bases; nucleotides outside the gene matches: 11. This chain's CDR3 is CASSQERAAGESSYNEQFF. CDR3 bases: TGCGCCAGCAGCCAAGAAAGGGCGGCGGGGGAGAGCTCCTACAATGAGCAGTTCTTC.

This clonotype showed up just a few times. This chain uses TRBV15 with TRBJ2-1; the D is unclear. The germline V gene encodes CDR1 LNHNV and CDR2 YYDKDF (reference sequence). There are 12 residues in the CDR3. V was pared by 1 base and J by 7 bases, with 5 bases between. The CDR3 region has the DNA TGTGCCACCAGCAGAGCCTGGAATGAGCAGTTCTTC. As protein: CATSRAWNEQFF.

The rearrangement joins TRBV25-1 to TRBJ1-2; D may be TRBD1 (5 bases). Germline assignment: CDR1 MGHDK and CDR2 SYGVNS. V was trimmed by 8 bases and J by 6 bases, leaving 22 bases between them. The CDR3 consists of 15 residues. The CDR3 here is CASWAGAGGKDGYTF. CDR3 sequence (DNA): TGTGCCAGCTGGGCCGGGGCGGGGGGGAAGGATGGCTACACCTTC.